Shown below are 12 T cell receptor beta chains from a single sample sequenced in a study of T cell changes during pregnancy in multiple sclerosis. Sequencing was performed with immunoSEQ multiplex PCR; in TCRdb, only in-frame clones are kept and a portion is missing. The table includes under 85,000 clones, more than 90% detected once. Sequenced material: CD4+ T cells from peripheral blood mononuclear cells, taken before pregnancy. These receptors came from a female donor with multiple sclerosis, enrolled in a pregnancy study.

The chain couples TRBV29-1 to TRBJ2-7; perhaps TRBD2 as D (5 bases). With 3 bases removed from V and 6 bases from J, the gap between germline ends came to 9 bases. Per the germline V gene, CDR1 is SQVTM and CDR2 is ANQGSEA. There are 11 residues in the CDR3. CDR3 sequence (DNA): TGCAGCGTTGAGGGGAGCGGCGAGCAGTACTTC. This codes for CSVEGSGEQYF.

This rearrangement joins TRBV19 to TRBJ1-5; 7 bases align to TRBD1. The V and J ends lost 8 bases and 7 bases, in that order; junction bases with no gene match: 8. Germline-derived CDR1 and CDR2 are LNHDA and SQIVND (reference sequence). This CDR3 contains 13 residues. The DNA for the CDR3 is TGTGCCAGTGGGAACGACAGGGTACAGCCCCAGCATTTT. This translates into CASGNDRVQPQHF.

The chain combines TRBV18 with TRBJ1-4; TRBD1 matches at 8 bases. The CDR3 consists of 14 residues. CDR1 and CDR2 (germline): KGHSH, LQKENI. Trimming removed 3 bases from V and 8 bases from J; junction bases left unmatched: 5. The CDR3 region has the DNA TGTGCCAGCTCACCCGGACAGGGTGGAGAAAAACTGTTTTTT. Translated, it gives CASSPGQGGEKLFF.

The V and J genes are TRBV15 and TRBJ2-3; 8 bases align to TRBD1. V shed 8 bases, J shed 0 bases, and the junction held 1 base outside the gene matches. The CDR3 covers 13 residues. Germline CDR1 is LNHNV and CDR2 is YYDKDF (reference sequence). The CDR3 bases are TGTGCCACCGGGACAGGTAGCACAGATACGCAGTATTTT. Its translation: CATGTGSTDTQYF.

The rearrangement joins TRBV10-3 to TRBJ2-3, with a tentative D call TRBD1 (5 bases). CDR3 size: 15 residues. V gave up 8 bases and J gave up 1 base, with 16 bases separating them. Germline CDR1 and CDR2: ENHRY and SYGVKD. For the CDR3, the DNA is TGTGCCATCGGGTGGGGTAGGGGCGGCACAGATACGCAGTATTTT. It translates to CAIGWGRGGTDTQYF.

The chain employs TRBV28 and TRBJ2-7; TRBD2 aligns across 16 bases. Trimming took 6 bases from V and 6 from J; bases not matched to a gene: 17. The CDR3 has 19 residues. Germline CDR1 reads MDHEN; CDR2 reads SYDVKM. CDR3 sequence (DNA): TGTGCCAGCAGCCCCCCGGGACTAGCGGGAGGGCCCCCCCACTCCGAGCAGTACTTC. This translates into CASSPPGLAGGPPHSEQYF. The full variable domain, in which reference TRBV28 and TRBJ2-7 provide the parts outside the CDR3, is DVKVTQSSRYLVKRTGEKVFLECVQDMDHENMFWYRQDPGLGLRLIYFSYDVKMKEKGDIPEGYSVSREKKERFSLILESASTNQTSMYLCASSPPGLAGGPPHSEQYFGPGTRLTVT.

The V call is TRBV2, the J call TRBJ1-6, with 7 nucleotides matching TRBD1. In germline, CDR1 is SNHLY, CDR2 FYNNEI. The CDR3 sequence is 14 residues long. Trimming took 3 bases from V and 7 from J; bases not matched to a gene: 3. The CDR3 region is CASSEGQWNSPLHF. CDR3 nucleotide sequence: TGTGCCAGCAGTGAGGGACAGTGGAATTCACCCCTCCACTTT.

The chain recombines TRBV7-3 with TRBJ2-1; 10 positions match TRBD2. The CDR3 length is 15 residues. The V gene's germline CDR1 is SGHTA and CDR2 FQGTGA. V dropped 0 bases and J dropped 6; count of bases not matched to a gene: 2. CDR3 region: CASSLTGTSVNEQFF. The CDR3 nucleotides are TGTGCCAGCAGCTTAACTGGGACTAGCGTCAATGAGCAGTTCTTC. The variable domain in full, with the rest retrieved from reference TRBV7-3 and TRBJ2-1, is GAGVSQTPSNKVTEKGKYVELRCDPISGHTALYWYRQSLGQGPEFLIYFQGTGAADDSGLPNDRFFAVRPEGSVSTLKIQRTERGDSAVYLCASSLTGTSVNEQFFGPGTRLTVL.

CDR3 loop: CASSIFGQGDETQYF. DNA of the CDR3: TGTGCCAGTAGTATATTCGGACAGGGGGATGAGACCCAGTACTTC. The chain links TRBV19 to TRBJ2-5, with 10 bases aligning to TRBD1. This CDR3 spans 15 amino acids. Germline V gives CDR1 LNHDA, CDR2 SQIVND (reference sequence). J was trimmed by 5 bases and V by 2 bases; bases with no gene match: 5.

The V gene is TRBV9, the J gene TRBJ1-2; D might be TRBD1 (5 bases). V shed 4 bases and J shed 8 bases, with 15 bases lying between them. The CDR3 sequence is 13 residues long. Germline lookup yields CDR1 SGDLS and CDR2 YYNGEE. CDR3 sequence reads: CASSSTGVSGYTF. In DNA, the CDR3 is TGTGCCAGCAGCTCGACGGGGGTGAGCGGCTACACCTTC.

The chain is built from TRBV7-9 and TRBJ2-2; possible D gene TRBD1, 5 bases. From germline, CDR1 is SEHNR and CDR2 FQNEAQ (reference sequence). This CDR3 has 14 amino acids. V was cut by 4 bases and J by 3 bases, with 9 bases left in between. As DNA, the CDR3 is TGTGCCAGCAGCTCCCGACAGTACACCGGGGAGCTGTTTTTT. Its protein is CASSSRQYTGELFF.

This chain connects TRBV19 to TRBJ1-1; possibly TRBD1 for D (6 bases). Germline values: CDR1 LNHDA, CDR2 SQIVND (reference sequence). V gave up 3 bases and J gave up 5 bases, with 19 bases separating them. There are 16 residues in the CDR3. The CDR3 is CASSITQGRGGTEAFF. CDR3 coding DNA: TGTGCCAGTAGTATCACTCAGGGGAGGGGAGGTACTGAAGCTTTCTTT.